Listed below are T cell receptor beta chains from one sample, sequenced in a study of regulatory T cells in long-lasting Graves disease. Via MiXCR, TCRdb re-called the multiplex PCR reads, giving one row per CDR3 protein. The profile shows roughly 320,000 distinct CDR3 sequences, over 15% of them singletons. The same sample was also used in a study of T cells in Graves' hyperthyroidism and ophthalmopathy.

Specimen: peripheral blood mononuclear cells (PBMCs), collected at new diagnosis, from a patient treated with antithyroid drugs. These receptors came from a man in his forties or fifties with Graves disease. The CDR3 runs from the conserved cysteine through the conserved F or W.

V gene	CDR3 protein
TRBV29-1	CSVEDQTGRGNTEAFF
TRBV29-1	CSVDTWGSSYGYTF
TRBV6-2/TRBV6-3	CASKRLAGANEQFF
TRBV5-8	CASSGGRKNQPQHF
TRBV7-2	CASSQSQGGNSPLHF
TRBV6-1	CASSDQLAGGTTDTQYF
TRBV19	CASSIVSSNQPQHF
TRBV7-9	CASSTRDSTYEQYF
TRBV29-1	CSVFVRSNTGELFF
TRBV4-2	CASRRRGPGANVLTF
TRBV19	CASSMGHRLEKLFF
TRBV6-2/TRBV6-3	CASSYPGQGLSEAFF
TRBV18	CASSSDRVETQYF
TRBV6-2/TRBV6-3	CASSLNYRGRDGELFF
TRBV2	CASRLDGGVDTQYF
TRBV9	CASSPNRQLYGYTF
TRBV6-1	CATSGGSSYNEQFF
TRBV3-1	CASSQGTYLQETQYF
TRBV15	CATRHSGTSTDTQYF
TRBV6-5	CASSYSWRGANRYNEQFF
TRBV14	CASSQNGQGSEAFF
TRBV30	CAGYPKRGSYEQYF
TRBV18	CASSPSQGFYEQYF
TRBV13	CASSSFSTGNTIYF
TRBV7-8	CASSYTPGQLTGELFF
TRBV30	CAWSVPGGRTDTQYF
TRBV6-9	CASSWAQAEMAGYTF
TRBV25-1	CASSEYGTDTQYF
TRBV20-1	CSARDGQWEQYF
TRBV7-6	CASSIEQNTEAFF
TRBV27	CASSNGSLDNTDTQYF